A selection of T cell receptor beta chains follows, all from one sample in a study of cytomegalovirus exposure and HLA in healthy donors. TCRdb's table, derived via immunoSEQ multiplex PCR, lists solely in-frame clones and lacks some. The top ten hold approximately 11% of the sample, which has roughly 120,000 clones, less than 65% seen once. The source material was PBMCs. The receptors shown here come from a man aged 35 to 55 in good health and CMV-seropositive. Each CDR3 is given with its conserved first and last residue. Each record gives: CDR3 length, V gene, J gene, D gene, clone size, CDR3 protein, CDR3 DNA. D genes are given only for firm matches. The size field is filled for only some rows; it gives once, few, many or a size class.

13	TRBV27	TRBJ1-5	.	few	CASSRTVNQPQHF	TGTGCCAGCAGCCGGACAGTAAATCAGCCCCAGCATTTT
15	TRBV5-4	TRBJ2-1	TRBD2	.	CASSLGLSTYNEQFF	TGTGCCAGCAGCCTGGGACTATCTACCTACAATGAGCAGTTCTTC
13	TRBV29-1	TRBJ2-5	TRBD2	.	CSVELAAGETQYF	TGCAGCGTTGAACTAGCGGCTGGGGAGACCCAGTACTTC
15	TRBV5-1	TRBJ2-7	TRBD1	.	CASSDPGQGQVEQYF	TGCGCCAGCAGCGATCCGGGACAGGGCCAGGTCGAGCAGTACTTC
15	TRBV5-4	TRBJ2-7	.	.	CASSLAGLRSYEQYF	TGTGCCAGCAGCTTGGCCGGGTTGAGATCCTACGAGCAGTACTTC
13	TRBV4-1	TRBJ2-4	.	few	CASSQLELNIQYF	TGCGCCAGCAGCCAGCTAGAGCTTAACATTCAGTACTTC
15	TRBV4-3	TRBJ1-2	TRBD1	few	CASSQETRQGGGYTF	TGCGCCAGCAGCCAAGAGACCCGACAGGGTGGTGGCTACACCTTC
17	TRBV4-1	TRBJ2-5	TRBD2	.	CASSQDHLAGGQETQYF	TGCGCCAGCAGCCAAGATCACCTAGCGGGGGGTCAAGAGACCCAGTACTTC
14	TRBV2	TRBJ1-2	TRBD1	few	CASINQGAGDGYTF	TGTGCCAGCATTAACCAGGGGGCCGGAGATGGCTACACCTTC
16	TRBV18	TRBJ2-3	TRBD1	.	CASSPSTGGRTDTQYF	TGTGCCAGCTCACCCTCGACAGGGGGACGCACAGATACGCAGTATTTT
13	TRBV27	TRBJ2-7	TRBD1	.	CASSWDRGYEQYF	TGTGCCAGCAGTTGGGACAGGGGCTACGAGCAGTACTTC
13	TRBV9	TRBJ1-1	.	.	CASSVAPNTEAFF	TGTGCCAGCAGCGTAGCTCCGAACACTGAAGCTTTCTTT
13	TRBV6-4	TRBJ1-6	.	.	CASSETDNSPLHF	TGTGCCAGCAGTGAGACAGATAATTCACCCCTCCACTTT
15	TRBV19	TRBJ2-3	TRBD2	few	CASTPGLDGTDTQYF	TGTGCCAGTACCCCGGGACTAGACGGAACAGATACGCAGTATTTT
14	TRBV9	TRBJ1-1	.	.	CASSVRDVNTEAFF	TGTGCCAGCAGCGTACGGGATGTGAACACTGAAGCTTTCTTT
15	TRBV7-8	TRBJ1-1	TRBD1	.	CASSLGQNLNTEAFF	TGTGCCAGCAGCTTGGGACAGAACCTAAACACTGAAGCTTTCTTT
11	TRBV10-2	TRBJ1-1	TRBD1	.	CASSGTGEAFF	TGCGCCAGCAGTGGGACAGGGGAAGCTTTCTTT
16	TRBV6-5	TRBJ1-4	.	once	CASSYGRLSTNEKLFF	TGTGCCAGCAGTTACGGCAGACTCTCAACTAATGAAAAACTGTTTTTT
15	TRBV6-5	TRBJ2-3	TRBD1	.	CASSYSTGAADTQYF	TGTGCCAGCAGTTACTCGACAGGGGCCGCAGATACGCAGTATTTT
14	TRBV21-1	TRBJ2-3	.	.	CASSRGQGADTQYF	TGTGCCAGCAGCCGCGGACAGGGGGCAGATACGCAGTATTTT
17	TRBV18	TRBJ2-7	TRBD2	.	CASSPPGLAGVSYEQYF	TGTGCCAGCTCACCACCGGGACTAGCGGGAGTGTCCTACGAGCAGTACTTC
15	TRBV19	TRBJ1-2	.	.	CASSNSKTDRRGYTF	TGTGCCAGTAGTAACTCGAAGACAGATCGGCGGGGCTACACCTTC
15	TRBV5-6	TRBJ2-7	TRBD1	.	CASSFRTGVLYEQYF	TGTGCCAGCAGCTTCCGGACAGGGGTCCTCTACGAGCAGTACTTC
14	TRBV6-5	TRBJ2-1	.	few	CASSYSVRGYEQFF	TGTGCCAGCAGTTACTCGGTCAGGGGCTATGAGCAGTTCTTC
15	TRBV6-4	TRBJ2-3	.	.	CASSFGGQLGDTQYF	TGTGCCAGCAGCTTCGGGGGACAGTTAGGAGATACGCAGTATTTT
18	TRBV7-2	TRBJ2-7	TRBD1	few	CASSLAPYPGQPPYEQYF	TGTGCCAGCAGCTTAGCACCCTACCCGGGACAGCCTCCTTACGAGCAGTACTTC
10	TRBV25-1	TRBJ2-3	.	few	CASSEETQYF	TGTGCCAGCAGTGAAGAGACGCAGTATTTT
15	TRBV6-5	TRBJ2-7	TRBD1	.	CASSYGTGSSYEQYF	TGTGCCAGCAGCTACGGGACAGGGAGCTCCTACGAGCAGTACTTC
12	TRBV25-1	TRBJ1-2	TRBD1	.	CASKQGGGGYTF	TGTGCCAGCAAACAGGGGGGAGGTGGCTACACCTTC
17	TRBV18	TRBJ1-1	.	few	CASERDVPGGGSTEAFF	TGTGCCAGCGAACGCGACGTGCCCGGTGGAGGGAGCACTGAAGCTTTCTTT
15	TRBV7-9	TRBJ2-7	TRBD1	few	CASSHLDRGTYEQYF	TGTGCCAGCAGTCATCTGGACAGGGGGACTTACGAGCAGTACTTC
16	TRBV7-9	TRBJ2-3	TRBD2	few	CASSRKRGGSTDTQYF	TGTGCCAGCAGCCGCAAGCGGGGGGGGAGCACAGATACGCAGTATTTT
17	TRBV29-1	TRBJ1-1	.	.	CSVAGESFPFYSGEAFF	TGCAGCGTTGCCGGGGAATCATTCCCATTTTATTCTGGTGAAGCTTTCTTT
14	TRBV19	TRBJ1-1	TRBD1	.	CASINRGRNTEAFF	TGTGCCAGTATAAACAGGGGGCGGAACACTGAAGCTTTCTTT
16	TRBV7-2	TRBJ1-4	TRBD1	.	CASSLTGGRTNEKLFF	TGTGCCAGCAGTCTCACAGGGGGTCGAACTAATGAAAAACTGTTTTTT
11	TRBV11-2	TRBJ2-5	.	.	CASSLEETQYF	TGTGCCAGCAGCTTGGAGGAGACCCAGTACTTC
18	TRBV7-9	TRBJ1-1	TRBD1	.	CASSLPDRGPYMNTEAFF	TGTGCCAGCAGCTTACCGGACAGGGGGCCTTACATGAACACTGAAGCTTTCTTT
15	TRBV2	TRBJ2-5	TRBD1	.	CASSDVGDSQETQYF	TGTGCCAGCAGTGACGTCGGGGACAGCCAAGAGACCCAGTACTTC
15	TRBV6-1	TRBJ1-5	.	.	CASSEQGGGNQPQHF	TGTGCCAGCAGTGAACAGGGCGGAGGCAATCAGCCCCAGCATTTT
14	TRBV11-1	TRBJ2-5	TRBD2	few	CASSATSVQETQYF	TGTGCCAGCAGCGCCACTAGCGTCCAAGAGACCCAGTACTTC
14	TRBV5-1	TRBJ2-5	TRBD1	few	CASSLQTGEETQYF	TGCGCCAGCAGCCTACAGACAGGGGAAGAGACCCAGTACTTC
17	TRBV7-2	TRBJ2-7	TRBD2	.	CASATQLALGSIYEQYF	TGTGCCAGCGCCACCCAACTAGCGCTCGGAAGTATCTACGAGCAGTACTTC
14	TRBV19	TRBJ1-2	TRBD1	.	CASTLTGQIYGYTF	TGTGCCAGTACCCTAACGGGACAGATCTATGGCTACACCTTC
11	TRBV10-3	TRBJ1-1	.	.	CAIKGETEAFF	TGTGCCATCAAAGGGGAAACTGAAGCTTTCTTT
11	TRBV5-1	TRBJ1-2	TRBD1	.	CASQGAYGYTF	TGCGCCAGCCAGGGGGCTTACGGCTACACCTTC
16	TRBV28	TRBJ2-2	TRBD1	.	CASSSPGQENTGELFF	TGTGCCAGCAGTTCTCCGGGACAGGAGAACACCGGGGAGCTGTTTTTT